Below are 4 T cell receptor beta chains sequenced from a single sample in a study of CD4 T cells in relation to SARS-CoV-2 and coronaviruses. The repertoire was sequenced with immunoSEQ multiplex PCR; TCRdb's copy has only in-frame clones and lacks some. Altogether roughly 18,000 clones are present, roughly 82% being singletons, with the ten largest covering around 31%. Unexposed donor CD4+ T cells date from 2011-2018, before the COVID-19 pandemic. After roughly 9 days of culture, CD4+ T cells were isolated. No cognate antigen is known for these TCRs. Sequencing used CD4+ T cells from PBMCs, cultured in vitro. The origin of the receptors is a human donor in good health.

The chain has TRBV9 and TRBJ2-5; 10 bases map to TRBD2. V shed 4 bases and J 4 bases; nucleotides not matched to a gene: 7. This CDR3 spans 15 amino acids. The germline CDR1 and CDR2 sequences are SGDLS and YYNGEE. CDR3 in amino acids: CASSFGLAVGETQYF. In DNA, the CDR3 is TGTGCCAGCAGCTTCGGACTAGCGGTCGGAGAGACCCAGTACTTC.

The chain couples TRBV24-1 to TRBJ1-1, with TRBD1 matching over 9 bases. Looked up from germline, CDR1 is KGHDR and CDR2 is SFDVKD. The CDR3 contains 13 residues. After removal of 3 bases from V and 8 bases from J, the junction contained 3 bases not matched to a gene. The CDR3 DNA is TGTGCCACCAGTGATCGGACAGGGGCCGAAGCTTTCTTT. Protein product: CATSDRTGAEAFF.

The chain employs TRBV6-2 or TRBV6-3 and TRBJ2-1; D perhaps matches TRBD1 (6 bases). Trimming took off 4 bases at V and 1 base at J, with 17 bases between the two ends. In germline, CDR1 is MNHEY, CDR2 SVGEGT. The CDR3 totals 17 residues. The CDR3 reads CASSSLRDTDSYNEQFF. CDR3 DNA: TGTGCCAGCAGTTCCCTCCGGGACACTGATTCCTACAATGAGCAGTTCTTC.

V is TRBV19 and J is TRBJ2-5, with 8 bases that match TRBD2. V was pared by 1 base and J by 4 bases, with 2 bases of the junction left unmatched. Germline V CDR1 and CDR2: LNHDA, SQIVND (reference sequence). The CDR3 extends over 14 amino acids. The CDR3 reads CASSIAGGTETQYF. In DNA, the CDR3 is TGTGCCAGTAGTATAGCGGGGGGGACAGAGACCCAGTACTTC. Looking up the rest from reference TRBV19 and TRBJ2-5 gives the full variable domain: DGGITQSPKYLFRKEGQNVTLSCEQNLNHDAMYWYRQDPGQGLRLIYYSQIVNDFQKGDIAEGYSVSREKKESFPLTVTSAQKNPTAFYLCASSIAGGTETQYFGPGTRLLVL.